The rows below give T cell receptor beta chains drawn from one sample of a study of cytomegalovirus exposure and HLA in healthy donors. TCRdb's copy holds only in-frame clones and misses some; the assay was immunoSEQ multiplex PCR. The sample includes around 170,000 clones, more than 65% of them seen just once. The specimen was PBMCs. These receptors all stem from a woman in her fifties or sixties in good health and CMV-seronegative. Both conserved end residues are part of each CDR3. The D gene is left open where the match is weak. Size is omitted from some rows. Given values are once, few, many or a class for expanded clones.

TRBD1,TRBJ1-2,TRBV6-1,.,TGTGCCAGCAGATACAGGGGGCCCGACTATGGCTACACCTTC,CASRYRGPDYGYTF
.,TRBJ1-1,TRBV11-2,.,TGTGCCAGCAGCTTTATCAGGAACACTGAAGCTTTCTTT,CASSFIRNTEAFF
TRBD1,TRBJ2-3,TRBV6-1,.,TGTGCCAGCAGTACCATACAGGGGGGCACAGATACGCAGTATTTT,CASSTIQGGTDTQYF
.,TRBJ2-7,TRBV27,.,TGTGCCAGCAGTTATCTGGGGGGGCCTCCCTACGAGCAGTACTTC,CASSYLGGPPYEQYF
.,TRBJ1-3,TRBV7-2,once,TGTGCCAGCAGCTTCGTGCAGGGAAACACCATATATTTT,CASSFVQGNTIYF
.,TRBJ2-7,TRBV19,few,TGTGCCAGTAGTATAGGAGGATCCGCCCCTACCTACGAGCAGTACTTC,CASSIGGSAPTYEQYF
.,TRBJ1-2,TRBV27,.,TGTGCCAGCAGGCCAGACAGGACCTATGGCTACACCTTC,CASRPDRTYGYTF
.,TRBJ2-7,TRBV5-4,.,TGTGCCAGCAGCTTGGAAGGGACAAGGCCCCACGAGCAGTACTTC,CASSLEGTRPHEQYF
TRBD2,TRBJ2-1,TRBV5-1,once,TGCGCCAGCAGCCCAGGCAGCGGGAGGGCCGCTAGTGAGCAGTTCTTC,CASSPGSGRAASEQFF
.,TRBJ1-1,TRBV9,.,TGTGCCAGCAGCGAAGGTGGGGGCGACACTGAAGCTTTCTTT,CASSEGGGDTEAFF
TRBD2,TRBJ2-3,TRBV19,.,TGTGCCAGTAGTATGGGCGGGAGCAGGGTCAGAGATACGCAGTATTTT,CASSMGGSRVRDTQYF
.,TRBJ1-1,TRBV7-9,.,TGTGCCAGCAGCCCAATTCTACACAGGGTGGGATTTTTT,CASSPILHRVGFF
.,TRBJ1-1,TRBV28,.,TGTGCCAGCAGTTTGGGGGGATTGAACACTGAAGCTTTCTTT,CASSLGGLNTEAFF
.,TRBJ1-3,TRBV7-9,few,TGTTCCAGCAGCTTGTACAGGGAAATTGCTGGAAACACCATATATTTT,CSSSLYREIAGNTIYF
TRBD2,TRBJ2-2,TRBV19,.,TGTGCCAGTAGGAGGACTAGCGGGAGACCAACTACGAACACCGGGGAGCTGTTTTTT,CASRRTSGRPTTNTGELFF
TRBD1,TRBJ1-1,TRBV28,.,TGTGCCAGCAGTGTAAACAGGGGGCTGGTGACTGAAGCTTTCTTT,CASSVNRGLVTEAFF
TRBD2,TRBJ2-7,TRBV10-3,.,TGTGCCATCACCCCTGGGACTAGCGGTTTCGAGCAGTACTTC,CAITPGTSGFEQYF
TRBD2,TRBJ2-2,TRBV7-3,.,TGTGCCAGCAGCTCCACTAGCGGGGGACACACCGGGGAGCTGTTTTTT,CASSSTSGGHTGELFF
.,TRBJ2-7,TRBV28,.,TGTGCCAGCAGTTTTGGCCGGGCCTACGAGCAGTACTTC,CASSFGRAYEQYF
TRBD1,TRBJ1-2,TRBV19,.,TGTGCCAGTACCCTGGGACAGAACTATGGCTACACCTTC,CASTLGQNYGYTF
.,TRBJ2-7,TRBV9,.,TGTGCCAGCAGCCCGCGACAGACCCGCTACGAGCAGTACTTC,CASSPRQTRYEQYF
.,TRBJ1-3,TRBV4-3,.,TGCGCCAGCAGCCAAGATTTCCCCCTCCCTGGAAACACCATATATTTT,CASSQDFPLPGNTIYF
.,TRBJ2-6,TRBV27,.,TGTGCCAGCAGCCCCCTCGAGGTCATATCTGGGGCCAACGTCCTGACTTTC,CASSPLEVISGANVLTF
TRBD1,TRBJ2-7,TRBV4-1,.,TGCGCCAGCAGCCAAGAAGTCCAGGGGGCGATCTACGAGCAGTACTTC,CASSQEVQGAIYEQYF
.,TRBJ1-2,TRBV19,.,TGTGCCAGTAGTCCGGGGTACTATGGCTACACCTTC,CASSPGYYGYTF
TRBD2,TRBJ2-5,TRBV4-3,.,TGCGCCAGCAGCCAACACGATCTAGCGGGGGGGCAAGAGACCCAGTACTTC,CASSQHDLAGGQETQYF
.,TRBJ2-1,TRBV6-5,once,TGTGCCAGCACCGATCCAATTAGAGGGATCAATGAGCAGTTCTTC,CASTDPIRGINEQFF
.,TRBJ2-7,TRBV23-1,.,TGCGCCAGCAGTCAATCGAGGGTAGCGTTGGCCTACGAGCAGTACTTC,CASSQSRVALAYEQYF
.,TRBJ1-2,TRBV11-2,.,TGTGCCAGCAGCTTAGACAGGGGCTATGGCTACACCTTC,CASSLDRGYGYTF
TRBD2,TRBJ2-7,TRBV7-8,.,TGTGCCAGCAGCTTCCGCCTAGCGGGGGGGAGCTACGAGCAGTACTTC,CASSFRLAGGSYEQYF
TRBD2,TRBJ2-5,TRBV29-1,.,TGCAGCGTCGACCCACTAGCGGCACAAGAGACCCAGTACTTC,CSVDPLAAQETQYF
.,TRBJ2-1,TRBV6-5,.,TGTGCCAGCAGTTTCGGGTCCCATGAGCAGTTCTTC,CASSFGSHEQFF
.,TRBJ1-5,TRBV6-1,.,TGTGCCAGCAGCCTCGGACAGTATAGCAATCAGCCCCAGCATTTT,CASSLGQYSNQPQHF
TRBD1,TRBJ1-2,TRBV28,.,TGTGCCAGCAGTTGGGAAACGCGGACAGGGAGAAGGGGTGGCTACACCTTC,CASSWETRTGRRGGYTF
.,TRBJ2-5,TRBV5-6,.,TGTGCCAGCAGCTTCAACAGGGTACTCGGGACCCAGTACTTC,CASSFNRVLGTQYF
.,TRBJ2-2,TRBV5-1,.,TGCGCCAGCAGCCTAACAGCGAACACCGGGGAGCTGTTTTTT,CASSLTANTGELFF
TRBD1,TRBJ1-5,TRBV28,.,TGTGCCAGCAGCTCGGGACAGGTGGGGCATCAGCCCCAGCATTTT,CASSSGQVGHQPQHF
.,TRBJ1-3,TRBV4-2,.,TGTGCCAGCAGCCAAGACAGGTACTCTGGAAACACCATATATTTT,CASSQDRYSGNTIYF
.,TRBJ2-5,TRBV18,.,TGTGCCAGCTCACCGTCCAGGGACCAAGAGACCCAGTACTTC,CASSPSRDQETQYF
TRBD1,TRBJ1-3,TRBV5-1,.,TGCGCCAGCAGCACCGGTGGGACAGCCTCTGGAAACACCATATATTTT,CASSTGGTASGNTIYF
.,TRBJ1-5,TRBV7-2,.,TGTGCCAGCAGCAAATCAGGGTTAAGGCAGCCCCAGCATTTT,CASSKSGLRQPQHF
.,TRBJ1-1,TRBV6-1,.,TGTGCCAGCGGAGCCTTCCGTAGCACTGAAGCTTTCTTT,CASGAFRSTEAFF
.,TRBJ2-7,TRBV28,once,TGTGCCAGCAGTCGCTACGAGCAGTACTTC,CASSRYEQYF